Below, 14 T cell receptor beta chains from the same sample are listed, as sequenced in a study of blood T cells in healthy people across ages. Then a second PCR, running roughly 7 to 11 cycles, was carried out with a sample-barcoded 5' primer and a J-beta primer mix. TCRdb analysed the 5' RACE reads with MiXCR anew, one entry per CDR3 protein. Found here are 850,000 to 1,000,000 distinct CDR3 sequences, about 48% of them singletons; the top ten hold about an eighth. The specimen sequenced was blood. These receptors were taken from a man younger than 45 in good health.

The chain employs TRBV5-1 and TRBJ2-6, with no clear D. Germline assignment: CDR1 SGHRS and CDR2 YFSETQ. Trimming shortened V by 1 base and J by 2 bases, and 4 bases separated the two germline ends. The CDR3 is made up of 14 amino acids. CDR3 protein: CASSLTAGANVLTF. The CDR3 coding sequence is TGCGCCAGCAGCTTGACGGCTGGGGCCAACGTCCTGACTTTC.

This clonotype is a singleton in its sample. This rearrangement joins TRBV7-9 to TRBJ2-3; no definite D call. Trimming stripped 2 bases from V and 6 bases from J, with 15 bases between. CDR1 and CDR2 (germline): SEHNR, FQNEAQ (reference sequence). The CDR3 loop spans 15 amino acids. In DNA form, the CDR3 reads TGTGCCAGCAGCTTAAGGGCAGCAGAAGGTGATACGCAGTATTTT. It yields the protein CASSLRAAEGDTQYF.

This clonotype was picked up one time. This rearrangement joins TRBV2 to TRBJ1-5; no reliable D call. CDR3 size: 14 residues. V was shortened by 2 bases and J by 1 base, with 6 bases between the two germline ends. CDR1 SNHLY and CDR2 FYNNEI come from the germline V gene. The CDR3 DNA reads TGTGCCAGCAGTGAAATCCAAAGCAATCAGCCCCAGCATTTT. Protein: CASSEIQSNQPQHF.

Only a few counts were recorded for this clonotype. J is TRBJ1-2 and V is TRBV12-3 or TRBV12-4, with D unresolved. V was clipped by 5 bases and J by 0 bases, with 10 bases between them. The CDR3 extends over 14 amino acids. The CDR3 region is CASSPRRSNYGYTF. The DNA for the CDR3 is TGTGCCAGCAGTCCCCGACGATCTAACTATGGCTACACCTTC.

This clonotype showed up just a few times. The rearrangement links TRBV5-1 to TRBJ2-5, with TRBD2 identical over 10 bases. V dropped 5 bases and J dropped 2; count of bases not matched to a gene: 6. Germline V gene sequence: CDR1 SGHRS, CDR2 YFSETQ. This CDR3 region has 15 residues. The CDR3 bases are TGCGCCAGCAGTCAACTAGCGGGGCGGCAAGAGACCCAGTACTTC. Residues: CASSQLAGRQETQYF.

CDR3 bases: TGTGCCAGCAGGATCCTGACAGGGGCCTACGAGCAGTACTTC. Translated: CASRILTGAYEQYF. The chain recombines TRBV6-2 or TRBV6-3 with TRBJ2-7, with TRBD1 identical over 8 bases. J was trimmed by 2 bases and V by 6 bases; bases with no gene match: 6. This CDR3 spans 14 amino acids. Germline CDR1 is MNHEY and CDR2 is SVGEGT.

V gene TRBV28 combines with J gene TRBJ2-1, with TRBD2 identical over 7 bases. V lost 4 bases and J lost 6; bases outside the gene matches: 6. The CDR3 covers 14 residues. Germline V gene data show CDR1 as MDHEN and CDR2 as SYDVKM. The CDR3 DNA follows: TGTGCCAGCAGTTCAGCGGGAATGCGCAATGAGCAGTTCTTC. Its translation: CASSSAGMRNEQFF.

This clonotype was seen only a few times. The rearrangement links TRBV28 to TRBJ1-6; 11 nucleotides align to TRBD1. The V gene's germline CDR1 is MDHEN and CDR2 SYDVKM. Trimming cost V 3 bases and J 6 bases; bases outside gene matches: 7. The length of the CDR3 is 17 residues. The CDR3 loop reads CASSFWDRGVGNSPLHF. DNA for the CDR3: TGTGCCAGCAGTTTTTGGGACAGGGGGGTCGGTAATTCACCCCTCCACTTT.

This chain uses TRBV30 with TRBJ2-5; D is ambiguous. Trimming left V 1 base short and J 0 bases short, with 6 bases between. The CDR3 runs to 13 residues. CDR1 is GTSNPN, CDR2 SVGIG, per germline (reference sequence). The CDR3 region is CAWSGSYQETQYF. The CDR3 bases are TGTGCCTGGAGTGGATCGTACCAAGAGACCCAGTACTTC.

The rearrangement joins TRBV30 to TRBJ1-6, with D tentatively TRBD1 (5 bases). V shed 0 bases and J shed 0 bases, with 9 bases lying between them. The CDR3 length is 16 residues. CDR1 GTSNPN and CDR2 SVGIG come from the germline V gene (reference sequence). The CDR3: CAWSVRGTSYNSPLHF. The CDR3 DNA reads as TGTGCCTGGAGTGTACGGGGGACCTCCTATAATTCACCCCTCCACTTT.

With respect to this clonotype: The germline gene is not matched at one end of the junction; a read error may be the cause. The rearrangement links TRBV5-1 to TRBJ2-3, with TRBD2 matching over 8 bases. CDR1 is SGHRS, CDR2 YFSETQ, per germline. The CDR3 totals 16 residues. The CDR3 loop reads CASSLDRGGSTDAQYF. The CDR3 DNA reads TGCGCCAGCAGCTTGGATCGGGGGGGTAGCACAGATGCGCAGTATTTT.

The rearrangement links TRBV12-5 to TRBJ2-5, with no clear D. The CDR3 runs 11 residues. Germline-derived CDR1 and CDR2 are LGHNT and FRNRAP. The V and J ends lost 5 bases and 0 bases respectively, with 1 base between them. The CDR3 sequence is CASGNQETQYF. CDR3 DNA sequence: TGTGCTAGTGGTAACCAAGAGACCCAGTACTTC.

This clonotype has just a few counts. The CDR3: CSARGGLTDTQYF. The CDR3, as DNA: TGCAGTGCTAGGGGGGGGCTCACAGATACGCAGTATTTT. This chain links TRBV20-1 with TRBJ2-3; the D gene is possibly TRBD2 (7 bases). CDR1 is DFQATT, CDR2 SNEGSKA, per germline (reference sequence). The CDR3 length is 13 residues. With 3 bases removed from V and 2 bases from J, the gap between germline ends came to 9 bases.

The chain carries TRBV19 and TRBJ2-7; D gene uncertain. CDR1 and CDR2 (germline): LNHDA, SQIVND (reference sequence). Trimming stripped 0 bases from V and 0 bases from J, with 9 bases between. The CDR3 is 15 amino acids. The CDR3 bases are TGTGCCAGTAGTATAGATGGGGTCCGCTCCTACGAGCAGTACTTC. Residues: CASSIDGVRSYEQYF.